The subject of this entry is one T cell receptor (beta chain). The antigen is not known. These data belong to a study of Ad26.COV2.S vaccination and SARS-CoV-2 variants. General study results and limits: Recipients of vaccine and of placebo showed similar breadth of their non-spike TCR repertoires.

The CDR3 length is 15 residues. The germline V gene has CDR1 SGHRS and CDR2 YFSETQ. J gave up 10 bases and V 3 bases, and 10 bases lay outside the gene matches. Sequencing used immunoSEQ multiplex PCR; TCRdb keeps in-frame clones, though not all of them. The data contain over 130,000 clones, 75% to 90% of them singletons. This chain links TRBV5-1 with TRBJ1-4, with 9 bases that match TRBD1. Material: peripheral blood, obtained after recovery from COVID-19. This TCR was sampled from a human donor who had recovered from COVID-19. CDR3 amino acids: CASSSSGQGLGKLFF. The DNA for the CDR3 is TGCGCCAGCAGCTCGTCCGGACAGGGGTTAGGAAAACTGTTTTTT.